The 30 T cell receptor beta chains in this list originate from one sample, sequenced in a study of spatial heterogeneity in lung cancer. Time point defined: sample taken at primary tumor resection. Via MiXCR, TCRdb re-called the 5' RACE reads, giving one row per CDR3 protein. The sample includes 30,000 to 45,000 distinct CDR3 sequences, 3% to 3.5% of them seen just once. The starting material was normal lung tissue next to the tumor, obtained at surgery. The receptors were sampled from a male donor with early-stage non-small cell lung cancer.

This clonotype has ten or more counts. CDR3 amino acids: CASSLGHYTQYF. CDR3 bases: TGTGCCAGCTCACTCGGGCATTATACGCAGTATTTT. The chain links TRBV18 to TRBJ2-3; D gene unclear. Germline V gives CDR1 KGHSH, CDR2 LQKENI. The V end lost 4 bases, the J end lost 7 bases, and 9 bases lay between the germline ends. The CDR3 runs 12 residues. Based on the CDR3 plus reference TRBV18 and TRBJ2-3, the full variable domain is NAGVMQNPRHLVRRRGQEARLRCSPMKGHSHVYWYRQLPEEGLKFMVYLQKENIIDESGMPKERFSAEFPKEGPSILRIQQVVRGDSAAYFCASSLGHYTQYFGPGTRLTVL.

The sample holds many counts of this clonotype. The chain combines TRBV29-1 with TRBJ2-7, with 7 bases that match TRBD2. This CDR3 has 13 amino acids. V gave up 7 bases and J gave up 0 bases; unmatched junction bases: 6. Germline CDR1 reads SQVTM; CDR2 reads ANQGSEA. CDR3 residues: CSALRDYSYEQYF. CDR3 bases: TGCAGCGCCCTACGGGACTACTCCTACGAGCAGTACTTC.

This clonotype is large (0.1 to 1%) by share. CDR3 DNA sequence: TGTGCCAGCAGTCCCCCCGGGACTAGCGGGGGGAAGTATGAGCAGTTCTTC. Its protein is CASSPPGTSGGKYEQFF. The chain carries TRBV12-3 or TRBV12-4 and TRBJ2-1; 15 bases are shared with TRBD2. The J segment lost 8 bases and the V segment lost 5 bases, leaving 10 bases of the junction unmatched. The CDR3 totals 17 residues.

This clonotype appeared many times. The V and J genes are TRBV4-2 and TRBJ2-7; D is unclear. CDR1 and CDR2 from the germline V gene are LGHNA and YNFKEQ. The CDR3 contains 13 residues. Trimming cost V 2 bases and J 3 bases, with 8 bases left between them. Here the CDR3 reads CASSQLQFYEQYF. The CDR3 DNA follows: TGTGCCAGCAGCCAACTACAGTTCTACGAGCAGTACTTC.

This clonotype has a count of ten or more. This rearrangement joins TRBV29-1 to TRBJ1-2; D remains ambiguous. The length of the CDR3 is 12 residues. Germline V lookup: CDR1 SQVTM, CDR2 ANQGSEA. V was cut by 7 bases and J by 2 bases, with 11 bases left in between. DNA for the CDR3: TGCAGCGCTGTGGGCTTCAACTATGGCTACACCTTC. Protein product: CSAVGFNYGYTF.

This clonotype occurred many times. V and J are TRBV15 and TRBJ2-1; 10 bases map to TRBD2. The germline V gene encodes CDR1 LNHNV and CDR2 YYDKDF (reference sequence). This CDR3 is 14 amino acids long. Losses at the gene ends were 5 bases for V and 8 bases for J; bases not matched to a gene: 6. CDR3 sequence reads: CATSSSSGSDEQFF. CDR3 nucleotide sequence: TGTGCCACCAGCTCCTCTAGCGGGAGTGATGAGCAGTTCTTC.

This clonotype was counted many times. CDR3 in amino acids: CASSFNGGSTDTQYF. CDR3 nucleotides: TGTGCCAGCAGTTTTAACGGGGGCAGCACAGATACGCAGTATTTT. This rearrangement joins TRBV27 to TRBJ2-3; D tentatively fits TRBD1 or TRBD2 (6 bases each). The V and J ends lost 3 bases and 0 bases respectively, with 10 bases between them. This CDR3 has 15 amino acids. CDR1 is MNHEY, CDR2 SMNVEV, per germline (reference sequence).

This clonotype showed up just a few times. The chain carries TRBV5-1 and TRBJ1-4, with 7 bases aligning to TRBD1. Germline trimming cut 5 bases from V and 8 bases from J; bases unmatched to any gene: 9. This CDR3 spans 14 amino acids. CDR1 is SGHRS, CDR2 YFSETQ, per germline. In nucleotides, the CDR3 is TGCGCCAGCAGACCACAGGGGCAAGGGGAAAAACTGTTTTTT. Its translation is CASRPQGQGEKLFF.

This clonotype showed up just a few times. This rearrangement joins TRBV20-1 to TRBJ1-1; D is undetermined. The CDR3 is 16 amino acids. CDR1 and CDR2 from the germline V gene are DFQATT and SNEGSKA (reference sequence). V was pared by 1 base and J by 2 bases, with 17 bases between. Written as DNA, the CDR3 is TGCAGTGCTAGAGGGAGGCAGCTCGGATCCAACACTGAAGCTTTCTTT. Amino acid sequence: CSARGRQLGSNTEAFF.

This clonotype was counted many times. CDR3 sequence reads: CASSLSLPGLVDEQYF. As DNA, the CDR3 is TGTGCCAGCAGTTTATCCTTACCGGGACTAGTAGACGAGCAGTACTTC. The chain combines TRBV27 with TRBJ2-7; TRBD2 matches at 8 bases. The germline CDR1 and CDR2 sequences are MNHEY and SMNVEV (reference sequence). The trim removed 0 bases at V and 5 bases at J, leaving 9 bases unmatched. This CDR3 spans 16 amino acids.

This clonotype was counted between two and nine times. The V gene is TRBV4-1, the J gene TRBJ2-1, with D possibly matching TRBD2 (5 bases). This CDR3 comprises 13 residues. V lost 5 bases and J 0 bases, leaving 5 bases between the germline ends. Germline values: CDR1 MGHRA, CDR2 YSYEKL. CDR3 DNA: TGCGCCAGCAGCGGGAGCTCCTACAATGAGCAGTTCTTC. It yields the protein CASSGSSYNEQFF.

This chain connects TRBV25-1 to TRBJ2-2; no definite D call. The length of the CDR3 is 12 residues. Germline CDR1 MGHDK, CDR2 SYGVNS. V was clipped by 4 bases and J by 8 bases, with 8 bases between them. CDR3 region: CASSVPAGELFF. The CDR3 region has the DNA TGTGCCAGCAGTGTGCCGGCGGGGGAGCTGTTTTTT.

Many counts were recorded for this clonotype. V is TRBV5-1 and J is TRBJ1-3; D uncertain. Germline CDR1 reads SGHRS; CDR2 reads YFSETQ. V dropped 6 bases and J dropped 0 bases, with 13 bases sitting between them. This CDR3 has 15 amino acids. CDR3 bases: TGCGCCAGCACTAATGATTTCAACTCTGGAAACACCATATATTTT. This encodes CASTNDFNSGNTIYF.

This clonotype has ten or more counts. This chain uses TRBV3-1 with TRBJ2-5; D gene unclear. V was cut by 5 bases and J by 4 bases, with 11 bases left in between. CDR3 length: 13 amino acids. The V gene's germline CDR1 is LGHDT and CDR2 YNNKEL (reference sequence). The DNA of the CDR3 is TGTGCCAGCAGCTCCCGAGGTGGAGAGACCCAGTACTTC. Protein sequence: CASSSRGGETQYF.

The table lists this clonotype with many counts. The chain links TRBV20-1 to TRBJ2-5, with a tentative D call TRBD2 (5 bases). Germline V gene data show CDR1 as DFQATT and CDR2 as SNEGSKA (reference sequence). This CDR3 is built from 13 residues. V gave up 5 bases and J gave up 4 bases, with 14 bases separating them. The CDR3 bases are TGCAGTGCTCCTGACTACCGGGGAGAGACCCAGTACTTC. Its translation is CSAPDYRGETQYF.

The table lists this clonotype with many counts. Written as DNA, the CDR3 is TGTGCCAGCAGTTACGGTACAGGACTCGGGACCCTGCTCTACAATGAGCAGTTCTTC. Its translation: CASSYGTGLGTLLYNEQFF. This chain uses TRBV6-2 or TRBV6-3 with TRBJ2-1; D assignment may be TRBD1 or TRBD2 (5 bases each). CDR1 and CDR2 (germline): MNHEY, SVGEGT. V was pared by 2 bases and J by 3 bases, with 23 bases between. The CDR3 spans 19 residues.

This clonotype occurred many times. DNA for the CDR3: TGCGCCAGCAGGCACGAACCGCAGGACACTGAAGCTTTCTTT. This translates into CASRHEPQDTEAFF. The chain combines TRBV5-1 with TRBJ1-1; D not certain. The CDR3 length is 14 residues. Trimming took off 5 bases at V and 3 bases at J, with 14 bases between the two ends. Germline CDR1 reads SGHRS; CDR2 reads YFSETQ.

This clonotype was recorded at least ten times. The CDR3 region has the DNA TGTGCCAGCAGCCAAACGGACAGGACGCGAGAGCAGTACTTC. Translated, it gives CASSQTDRTREQYF. The chain carries TRBV3-1 and TRBJ2-7, with 7 bases fitting TRBD1. After removal of 2 bases from V and 7 bases from J, the junction contained 8 bases not matched to a gene. This CDR3 has 14 amino acids. The germline V gene has CDR1 LGHDT and CDR2 YNNKEL (reference sequence).

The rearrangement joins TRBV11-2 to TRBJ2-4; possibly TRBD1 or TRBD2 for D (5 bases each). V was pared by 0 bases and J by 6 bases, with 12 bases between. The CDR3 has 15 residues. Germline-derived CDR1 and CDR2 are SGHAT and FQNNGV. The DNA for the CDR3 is TGTGCCAGCAGCTTAGATCTGGGGACGTTAAACATTCAGTACTTC. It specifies CASSLDLGTLNIQYF.

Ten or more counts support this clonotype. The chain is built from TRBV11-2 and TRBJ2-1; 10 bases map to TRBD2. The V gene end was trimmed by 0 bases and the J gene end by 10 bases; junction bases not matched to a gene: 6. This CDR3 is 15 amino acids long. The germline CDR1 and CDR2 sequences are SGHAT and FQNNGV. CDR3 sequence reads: CASSLEGLALWEQFF. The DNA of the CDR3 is TGTGCCAGCAGCTTAGAGGGACTAGCGCTATGGGAGCAGTTCTTC.

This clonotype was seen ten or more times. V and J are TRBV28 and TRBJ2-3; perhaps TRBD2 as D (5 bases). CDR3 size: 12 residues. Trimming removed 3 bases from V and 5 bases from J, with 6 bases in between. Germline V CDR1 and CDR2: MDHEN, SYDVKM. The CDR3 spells CASSFRGDTQYF. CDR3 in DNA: TGTGCCAGCAGTTTTCGGGGAGATACGCAGTATTTT. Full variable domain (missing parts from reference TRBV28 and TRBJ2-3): DVKVTQSSRYLVKRTGEKVFLECVQDMDHENMFWYRQDPGLGLRLIYFSYDVKMKEKGDIPEGYSVSREKKERFSLILESASTNQTSMYLCASSFRGDTQYFGPGTRLTVL.

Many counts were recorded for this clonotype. CDR3 sequence: CASSLQQGREQFF. Here the CDR3 DNA reads TGTGCCAGCAGTCTACAACAGGGTAGGGAGCAGTTCTTC. This chain joins TRBV7-9 and TRBJ2-1; weak D call: TRBD1 (6 bases). Deletions cut 6 bases from V and 10 bases from J, with 16 bases between. The germline V gene encodes CDR1 SEHNR and CDR2 FQNEAQ (reference sequence). CDR3 size: 13 residues. Variable domain in full (rest from reference TRBV7-9 and TRBJ2-1): DTGVSQNPRHKITKRGQNVTFRCDPISEHNRLYWYRQTLGQGPEFLTYFQNEAQLEKSRLLSDRFSAERPKGSFSTLEIQRTEQGDSAMYLCASSLQQGREQFFGPGTRLTVL.

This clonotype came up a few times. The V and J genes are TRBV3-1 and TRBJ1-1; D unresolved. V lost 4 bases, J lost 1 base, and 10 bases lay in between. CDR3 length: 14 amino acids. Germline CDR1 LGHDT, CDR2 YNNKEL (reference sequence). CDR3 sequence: CASSPNGWNTEAFF. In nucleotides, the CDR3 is TGTGCCAGCAGCCCGAACGGATGGAACACTGAAGCTTTCTTT.

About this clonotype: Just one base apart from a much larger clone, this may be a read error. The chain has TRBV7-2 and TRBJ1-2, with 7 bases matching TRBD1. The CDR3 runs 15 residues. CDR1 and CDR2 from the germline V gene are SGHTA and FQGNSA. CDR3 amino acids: CASSYWTGTNNGYTF. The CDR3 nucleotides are TGTGCCAGCAGCTATTGGACAGGAACTAACAATGGCTACACCTTC.

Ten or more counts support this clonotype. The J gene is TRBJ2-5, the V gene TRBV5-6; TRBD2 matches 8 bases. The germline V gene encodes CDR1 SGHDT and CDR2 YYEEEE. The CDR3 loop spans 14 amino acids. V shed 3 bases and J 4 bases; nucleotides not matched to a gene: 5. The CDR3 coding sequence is TGTGCCAGCAGCTCCTTAGCGGGAACAGAGACCCAGTACTTC. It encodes CASSSLAGTETQYF. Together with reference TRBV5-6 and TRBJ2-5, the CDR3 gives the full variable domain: DAGVTQSPTHLIKTRGQQVTLRCSPKSGHDTVSWYQQALGQGPQFIFQYYEEEERQRGNFPDRFSGHQFPNYSSELNVNALLLGDSALYLCASSSLAGTETQYFGPGTRLLVL.

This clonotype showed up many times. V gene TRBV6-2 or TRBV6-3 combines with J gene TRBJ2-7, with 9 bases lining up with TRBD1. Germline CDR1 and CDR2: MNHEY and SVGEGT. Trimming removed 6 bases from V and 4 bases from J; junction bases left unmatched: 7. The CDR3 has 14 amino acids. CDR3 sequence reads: CASRAGTGWYEQYF. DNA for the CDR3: TGTGCCAGCAGAGCCGGGACAGGGTGGTACGAGCAGTACTTC.

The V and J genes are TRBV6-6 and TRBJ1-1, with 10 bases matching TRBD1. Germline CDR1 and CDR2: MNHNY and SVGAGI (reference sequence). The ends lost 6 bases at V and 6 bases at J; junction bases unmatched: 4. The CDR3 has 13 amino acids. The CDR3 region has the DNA TGTGCCAGCAGCCTAGGACAGGGGGCTGAAGCTTTCTTT. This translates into CASSLGQGAEAFF.

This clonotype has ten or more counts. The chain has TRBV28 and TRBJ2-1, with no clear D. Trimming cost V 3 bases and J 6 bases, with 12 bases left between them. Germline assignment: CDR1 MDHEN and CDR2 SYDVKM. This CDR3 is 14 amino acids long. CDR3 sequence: CASSLEGMGNEQFF. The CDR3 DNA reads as TGTGCCAGCAGTTTGGAAGGAATGGGCAATGAGCAGTTCTTC. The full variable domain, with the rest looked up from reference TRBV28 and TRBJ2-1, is DVKVTQSSRYLVKRTGEKVFLECVQDMDHENMFWYRQDPGLGLRLIYFSYDVKMKEKGDIPEGYSVSREKKERFSLILESASTNQTSMYLCASSLEGMGNEQFFGPGTRLTVL.

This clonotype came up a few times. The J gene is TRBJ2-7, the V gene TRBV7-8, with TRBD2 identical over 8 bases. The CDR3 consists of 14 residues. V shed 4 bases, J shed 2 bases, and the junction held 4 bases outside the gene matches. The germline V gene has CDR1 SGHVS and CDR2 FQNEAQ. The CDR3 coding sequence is TGTGCCAGCAGCTCTTTAGCGGGGCCCTACGAGCAGTACTTC. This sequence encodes CASSSLAGPYEQYF.

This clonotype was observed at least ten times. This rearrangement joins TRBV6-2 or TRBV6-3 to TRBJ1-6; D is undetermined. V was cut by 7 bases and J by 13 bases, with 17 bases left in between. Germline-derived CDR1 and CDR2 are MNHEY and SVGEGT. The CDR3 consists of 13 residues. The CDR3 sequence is CASTFEQFHPLHF. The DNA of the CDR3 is TGTGCCAGCACTTTTGAACAATTTCATCCCCTCCACTTT.